The following is a T cell receptor beta chain sequence with its context. This entry belongs to a study of T-cell memory formation after mild COVID-19. This CDR3 region has 14 residues. After removal of 5 bases from V and 4 bases from J, the junction contained 5 bases not matched to a gene. The germline gives CDR1 SEHNR, CDR2 FQNEAQ (reference sequence). Each CDR3 protein gets one entry after TCRdb re-called the 5' RACE reads with MiXCR. The sample includes fewer than 90,000 distinct CDR3 sequences, 11% to 15% seen only once; the top ten take around 31%. This TCR came from an adult woman who had mild COVID-19 (a few samples of this study predate the infection). Cell type and time point are not known. V usage is TRBV7-9 and J usage is TRBJ2-1, with 7 bases lining up with TRBD2. The sequencing sample was made of PBMCs or a T cell subset sorted from them (not recorded which). CDR3 DNA: TGTGCCAGCAGCCTCGAAGCGGGATACAATGAGCAGTTCTTC. It yields the protein CASSLEAGYNEQFF.